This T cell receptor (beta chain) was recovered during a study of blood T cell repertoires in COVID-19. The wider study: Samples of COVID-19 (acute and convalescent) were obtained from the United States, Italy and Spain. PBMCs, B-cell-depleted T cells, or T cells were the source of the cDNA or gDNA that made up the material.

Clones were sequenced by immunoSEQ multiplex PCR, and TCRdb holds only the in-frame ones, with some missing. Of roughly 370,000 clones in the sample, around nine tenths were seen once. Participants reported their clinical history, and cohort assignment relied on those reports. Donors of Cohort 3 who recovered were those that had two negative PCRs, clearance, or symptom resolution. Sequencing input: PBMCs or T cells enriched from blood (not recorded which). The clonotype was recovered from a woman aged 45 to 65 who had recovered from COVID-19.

In DNA form, the CDR3 reads TGTGCCTGGACAGGGAACGGCTATGGCTACACCTTC. It codes for CAWTGNGYGYTF. V is TRBV30 and J is TRBJ1-2, with D maybe TRBD1 (5 bases). The germline gives CDR1 GTSNPN, CDR2 SVGIG (reference sequence). The V and J ends lost 4 bases and 4 bases respectively, with 10 bases between them. The CDR3 is made up of 12 amino acids.